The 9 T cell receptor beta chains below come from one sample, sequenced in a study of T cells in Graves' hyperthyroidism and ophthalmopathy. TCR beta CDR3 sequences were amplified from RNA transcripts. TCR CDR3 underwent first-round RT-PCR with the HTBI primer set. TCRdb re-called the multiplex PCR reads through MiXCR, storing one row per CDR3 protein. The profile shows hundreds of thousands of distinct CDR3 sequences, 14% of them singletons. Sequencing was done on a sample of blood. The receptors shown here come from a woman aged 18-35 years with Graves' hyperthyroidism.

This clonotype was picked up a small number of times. DNA of the CDR3: TGTGCCACAAAACGAGGACAAGGGAACACTGAAGCTTTCTTT. It translates to CATKRGQGNTEAFF. The rearrangement uses TRBV14 and TRBJ1-1, with D tentatively TRBD1 (5 bases). V dropped 10 bases and J dropped 1 base, with 16 bases sitting between them. Germline V gene lookup returns CDR1 SGHDN and CDR2 FVKESK. There are 14 residues in the CDR3.

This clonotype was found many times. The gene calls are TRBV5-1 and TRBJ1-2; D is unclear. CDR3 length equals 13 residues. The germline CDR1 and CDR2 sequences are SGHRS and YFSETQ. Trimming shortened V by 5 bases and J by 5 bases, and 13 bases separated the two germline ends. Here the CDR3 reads CASRPRIGYGYTF. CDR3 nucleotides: TGCGCCAGCAGACCCCGGATAGGGTATGGCTACACCTTC.

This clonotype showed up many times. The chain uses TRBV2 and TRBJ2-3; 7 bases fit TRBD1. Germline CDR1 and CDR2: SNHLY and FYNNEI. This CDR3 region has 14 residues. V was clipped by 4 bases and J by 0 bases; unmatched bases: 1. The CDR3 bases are TGTGCCAGCAGTGTACAGGGGAGCACAGATACGCAGTATTTT. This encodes CASSVQGSTDTQYF.

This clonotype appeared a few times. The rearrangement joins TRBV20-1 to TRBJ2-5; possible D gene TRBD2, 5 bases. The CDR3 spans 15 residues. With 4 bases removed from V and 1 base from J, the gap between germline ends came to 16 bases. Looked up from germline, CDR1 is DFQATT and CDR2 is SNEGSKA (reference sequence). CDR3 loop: CSATPVSSSQETQYF. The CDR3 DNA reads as TGCAGTGCTACCCCAGTTTCTAGCAGCCAAGAGACCCAGTACTTC.

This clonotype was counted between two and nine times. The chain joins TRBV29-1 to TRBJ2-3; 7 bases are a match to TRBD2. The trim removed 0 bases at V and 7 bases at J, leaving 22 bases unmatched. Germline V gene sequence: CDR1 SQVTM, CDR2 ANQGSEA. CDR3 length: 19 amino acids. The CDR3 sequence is CSVEDWTNGGRAGGYTQYF. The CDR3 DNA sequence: TGCAGCGTTGAAGATTGGACCAACGGGGGGAGGGCCGGCGGATATACGCAGTATTTT.

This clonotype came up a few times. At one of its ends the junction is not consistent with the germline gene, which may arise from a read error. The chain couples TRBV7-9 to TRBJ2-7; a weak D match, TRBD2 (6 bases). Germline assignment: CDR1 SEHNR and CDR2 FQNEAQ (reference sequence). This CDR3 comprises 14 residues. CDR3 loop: CASSSGGLLYGQYF. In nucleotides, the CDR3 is TGTGCCAGCAGTTCTGGGGGACTGCTCTACGGGCAGTACTTC.

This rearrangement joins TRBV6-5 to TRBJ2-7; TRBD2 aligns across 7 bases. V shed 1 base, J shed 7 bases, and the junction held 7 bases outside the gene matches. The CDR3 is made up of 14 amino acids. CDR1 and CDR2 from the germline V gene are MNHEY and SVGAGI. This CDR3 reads CASSYLGSGGEQYF. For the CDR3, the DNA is TGTGCCAGCAGTTACTTGGGCTCCGGGGGGGAGCAGTACTTC.

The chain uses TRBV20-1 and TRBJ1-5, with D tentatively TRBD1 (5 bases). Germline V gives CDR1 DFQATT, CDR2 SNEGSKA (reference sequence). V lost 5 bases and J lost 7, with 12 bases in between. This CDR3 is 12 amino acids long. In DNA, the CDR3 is TGCAGTGCTGGGGGGGGAGAACAGCCCCAGCATTTT. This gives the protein CSAGGGEQPQHF.

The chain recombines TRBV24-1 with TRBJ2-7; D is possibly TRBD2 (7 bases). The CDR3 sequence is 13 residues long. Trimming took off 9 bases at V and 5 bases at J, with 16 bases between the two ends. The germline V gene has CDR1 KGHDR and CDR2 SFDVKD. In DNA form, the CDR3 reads TGTGCCACCCAAGGGGGGGCTTACCACGAGCAGTACTTC. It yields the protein CATQGGAYHEQYF.